The T cell receptor (beta chain) described here comes from a study of cytomegalovirus exposure and HLA in healthy donors. V was shortened by 0 bases and J by 0 bases, with 18 bases between the two germline ends. CDR1 is SGHRS and CDR2 is YFSETQ in the germline V gene. The CDR3 loop spans 18 amino acids. Assay used: immunoSEQ multiplex PCR; TCRdb lists only in-frame clones, some missing. Of about 190,000 clones listed, 80% to 85% were seen once; the top ten hold approximately 2.9%. Source material: PBMCs. The chain has TRBV5-1 and TRBJ1-1; D might be TRBD1 (6 bases). The clonotype was recovered from a woman between 18 and 29 years old in good health and CMV-seropositive. CDR3 sequence reads: CASSLDRGFGGLNTEAFF. In DNA, the CDR3 is TGCGCCAGCAGCTTGGATAGGGGGTTCGGCGGGTTGAACACTGAAGCTTTCTTT. The full variable domain, rest sourced from reference TRBV5-1 and TRBJ1-1, is KAGVTQTPRYLIKTRGQQVTLSCSPISGHRSVSWYQQTPGQGLQFLFEYFSETQRNKGNFPGRFSGRQFSNSRSEMNVSTLELGDSALYLCASSLDRGFGGLNTEAFFGQGTRLTVV.